Listed here is a single T cell receptor (beta chain). V was trimmed by 0 bases and J by 0 bases, leaving 9 bases between them. The CDR3 length is 16 residues. Germline CDR1 is LNHNV and CDR2 is YYDKDF (reference sequence). It was with a sample-barcoded 5' primer and a J-beta primer mix that a second PCR of roughly 7 to 12 cycles was run. TCRdb re-called the 5' RACE reads with MiXCR, one entry per CDR3 protein. Here the sample spans a few hundred thousand distinct CDR3 sequences, approximately 26% being singletons. This sample is part of a study of blood T cells in healthy people across ages. These same data were also listed under a study on T cells of mothers and their children. This second study says: Donors were a few healthy Caucasian mothers and their six children. The whole RNA yield was converted to cDNA, about 1.4 ug per 15 ul.

The chain combines TRBV15 with TRBJ2-1; D ambiguous. Sequencing was done on a sample of blood. The sequence was obtained from a boy aged 2 to 10 in good health. In DNA form, the CDR3 reads TGTGCCACCAGCAGAGATAGGGTGATCTCCTACAATGAGCAGTTCTTC. Translation gives CATSRDRVISYNEQFF.